This TCR beta chain emerged from a study of T cells in Graves' hyperthyroidism and ophthalmopathy. Notes on the study in general: In the blood, most expanded thyroid clonotypes above 0.001 appeared as well.

The PBMCs were sourced from fresh peripheral blood (about 10 ml). Ten or more counts support this clonotype. Its antigen is currently unknown. RNA transcripts were the template for amplifying TCR beta CDR3 regions. First-round RT-PCR of the TCR CDR3 relied on the HTBI primer set. Each CDR3 protein gets one entry after TCRdb re-called the multiplex PCR reads with MiXCR. Here the sample spans 360,000 or so distinct CDR3 sequences, roughly 15% being singletons. Trimming removed 6 bases at V and 4 bases at J, with 16 bases between. From germline, CDR1 is GTSNPN and CDR2 SVGIG (reference sequence). CDR3 length: 14 amino acids.

Sequencing was done on a sample of blood. This clonotype was sampled from a woman aged 55-70 years with Graves' ophthalmopathy. V and J are TRBV30 and TRBJ2-1; D gene unclear. CDR3 amino acids: CACQSVGGYNEQFF. Written as DNA, the CDR3 is TGTGCCTGCCAATCTGTTGGCGGATACAATGAGCAGTTCTTC.